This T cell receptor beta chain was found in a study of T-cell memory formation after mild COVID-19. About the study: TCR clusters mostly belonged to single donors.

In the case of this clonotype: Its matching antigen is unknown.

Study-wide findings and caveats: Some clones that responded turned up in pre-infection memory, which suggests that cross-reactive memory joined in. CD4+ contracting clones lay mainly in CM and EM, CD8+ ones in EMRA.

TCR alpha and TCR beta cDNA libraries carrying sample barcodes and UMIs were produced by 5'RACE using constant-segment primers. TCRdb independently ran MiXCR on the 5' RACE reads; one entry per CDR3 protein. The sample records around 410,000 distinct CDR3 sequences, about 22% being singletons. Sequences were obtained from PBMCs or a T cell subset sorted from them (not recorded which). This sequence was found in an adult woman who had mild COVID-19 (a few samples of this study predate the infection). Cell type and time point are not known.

In DNA, the CDR3 is TGCAGTGCTAGAGGGGGCAGCTTGAACACTGAAGCTTTCTTT. Translation: CSARGGSLNTEAFF. V usage is TRBV20-1 and J usage is TRBJ1-1; a weak D match, TRBD1 (5 bases). The CDR3 totals 14 residues. The V gene's germline CDR1 is DFQATT and CDR2 SNEGSKA (reference sequence). Between the trimmed V and J ends, which lost 1 base and 0 bases, there was a span of 9 bases.